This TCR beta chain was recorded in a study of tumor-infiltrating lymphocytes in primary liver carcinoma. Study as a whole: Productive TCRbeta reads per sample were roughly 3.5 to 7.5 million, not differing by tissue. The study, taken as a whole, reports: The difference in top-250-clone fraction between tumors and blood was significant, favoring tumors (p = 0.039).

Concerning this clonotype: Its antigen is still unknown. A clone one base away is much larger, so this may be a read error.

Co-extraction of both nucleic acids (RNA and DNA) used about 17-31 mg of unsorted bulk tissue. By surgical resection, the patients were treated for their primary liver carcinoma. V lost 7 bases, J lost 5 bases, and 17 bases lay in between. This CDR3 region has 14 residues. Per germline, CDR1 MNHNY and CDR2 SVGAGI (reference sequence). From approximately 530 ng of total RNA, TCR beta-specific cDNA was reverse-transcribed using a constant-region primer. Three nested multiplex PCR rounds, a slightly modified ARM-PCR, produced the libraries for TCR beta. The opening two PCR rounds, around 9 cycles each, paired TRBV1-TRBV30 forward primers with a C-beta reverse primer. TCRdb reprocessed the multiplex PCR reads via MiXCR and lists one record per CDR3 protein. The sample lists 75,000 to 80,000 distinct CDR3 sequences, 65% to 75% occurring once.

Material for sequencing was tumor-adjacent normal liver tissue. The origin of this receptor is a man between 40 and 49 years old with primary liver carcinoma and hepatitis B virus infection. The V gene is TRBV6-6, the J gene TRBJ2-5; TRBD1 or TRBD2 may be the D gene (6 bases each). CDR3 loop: CASNHGSGAETQYF. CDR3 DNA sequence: TGTGCCAGCAACCATGGGTCGGGGGCGGAGACCCAGTACTTC.